Listed here are 5 T cell receptor beta chains from one sample, sequenced in a study of blood T cell repertoires in COVID-19. Measured with immunoSEQ multiplex PCR; TCRdb has only the in-frame clones, and not every one. The table lists a few hundred thousand clones, 70% to 90% of them singletons. Specimen: peripheral blood. The receptor source for this set is a young man with active or convalescent COVID-19.

This rearrangement joins TRBV19 to TRBJ1-1, with D tentatively TRBD1 (5 bases). Looked up from germline, CDR1 is LNHDA and CDR2 is SQIVND (reference sequence). V was shortened by 1 base and J by 1 base, with 10 bases between the two germline ends. This CDR3 comprises 15 residues. The CDR3 spells CASSIGQGSNTEAFF. The CDR3 region has the DNA TGTGCCAGTAGTATAGGGCAGGGATCGAACACTGAAGCTTTCTTT.

J is TRBJ2-7 and V is TRBV4-1; 8 nucleotides line up with TRBD2. With V trimmed by 0 bases and J by 4 bases, 5 bases remained unmatched. Germline assignment: CDR1 MGHRA and CDR2 YSYEKL. The CDR3 has 15 amino acids. The CDR3 nucleotides are TGCGCCAGCAGCCAAGACCCTAGCGGGCGTTACGAGCAGTACTTC. Its translation: CASSQDPSGRYEQYF.

The V call is TRBV7-9, the J call TRBJ2-2; D is possibly TRBD1 (6 bases). The CDR3 loop spans 12 amino acids. Trimming left V 2 bases short and J 10 bases short, with 8 bases between. CDR1 is SEHNR and CDR2 is FQNEAQ in the germline V gene (reference sequence). The CDR3 DNA is TGTGCCAGCAGCTTATCAGGGGCGGAGCTGTTTTTT. It yields the protein CASSLSGAELFF.

This clone was counted only a few times. The chain links TRBV6-6 to TRBJ2-7, with 15 bases identical to TRBD2. Germline CDR1 and CDR2: MNHNY and SVGAGI (reference sequence). V was clipped by 5 bases and J by 0 bases; unmatched bases: 11. The CDR3 is 19 amino acids. The CDR3 here is CASSPPPGLAGGFSYEQYF. CDR3 bases: TGTGCCAGCAGTCCCCCGCCGGGACTAGCGGGAGGTTTCTCCTACGAGCAGTACTTC.

The V gene is TRBV9, the J gene TRBJ1-2; 11 bases agree with TRBD1. The CDR3 length is 18 residues. V was pared by 0 bases and J by 0 bases, with 7 bases of the junction left unmatched. Germline CDR1 and CDR2: SGDLS and YYNGEE. The CDR3 coding sequence is TGTGCCAGCAGCGTAGAAGGACAGGGGGCGCATGCTAACTATGGCTACACCTTC. Translation: CASSVEGQGAHANYGYTF.